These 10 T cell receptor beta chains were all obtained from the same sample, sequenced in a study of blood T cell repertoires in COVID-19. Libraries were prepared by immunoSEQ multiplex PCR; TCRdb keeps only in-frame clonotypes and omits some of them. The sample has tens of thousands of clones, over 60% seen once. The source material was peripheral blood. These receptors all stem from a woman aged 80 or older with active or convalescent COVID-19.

CDR3 amino acids: CASSQKGAGGADTQYF. CDR3 nucleotide sequence: TGCGCCAGCAGCCAAAAGGGGGCGGGGGGAGCAGATACGCAGTATTTT. The rearrangement uses TRBV4-3 and TRBJ2-3; the D gene is possibly TRBD2 (8 bases). CDR3 size: 16 residues. With 2 bases removed from V and 4 bases from J, the gap between germline ends came to 16 bases. The V gene's germline CDR1 is LGHNA and CDR2 YSLEER.

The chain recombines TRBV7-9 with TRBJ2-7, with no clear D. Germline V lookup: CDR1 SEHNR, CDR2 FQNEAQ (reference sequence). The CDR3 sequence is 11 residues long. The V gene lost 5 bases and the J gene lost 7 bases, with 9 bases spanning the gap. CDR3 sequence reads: CASSLLFEQYF. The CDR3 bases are TGTGCCAGCAGCCTTTTATTTGAGCAGTACTTC.

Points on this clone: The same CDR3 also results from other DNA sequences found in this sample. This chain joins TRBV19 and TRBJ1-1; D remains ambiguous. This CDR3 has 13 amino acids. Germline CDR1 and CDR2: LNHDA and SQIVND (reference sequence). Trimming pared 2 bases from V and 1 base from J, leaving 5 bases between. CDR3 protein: CASSISRNTEAFF. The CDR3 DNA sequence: TGTGCCAGTAGTATAAGCCGGAACACTGAAGCTTTCTTT.

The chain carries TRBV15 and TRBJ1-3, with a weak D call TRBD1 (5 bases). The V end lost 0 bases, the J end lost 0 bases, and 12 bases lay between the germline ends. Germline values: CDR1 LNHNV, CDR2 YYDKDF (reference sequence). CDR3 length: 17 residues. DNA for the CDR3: TGTGCCACCAGCAGAGATGGAGGGGCTCTCTCTGGAAACACCATATATTTT. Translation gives CATSRDGGALSGNTIYF.

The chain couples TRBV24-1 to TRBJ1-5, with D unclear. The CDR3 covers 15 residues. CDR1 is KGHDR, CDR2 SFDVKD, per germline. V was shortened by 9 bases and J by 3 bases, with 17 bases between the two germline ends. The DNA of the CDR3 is TGTGCCACCTCCCCCGGGGAGCACATCAATCAGCCCCAGCATTTT. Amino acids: CATSPGEHINQPQHF.

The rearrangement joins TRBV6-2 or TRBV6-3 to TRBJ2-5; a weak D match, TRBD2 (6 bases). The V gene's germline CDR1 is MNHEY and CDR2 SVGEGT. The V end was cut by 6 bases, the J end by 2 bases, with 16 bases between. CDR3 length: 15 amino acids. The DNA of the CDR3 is TGTGCCAGCAGCACATTTAGCGGCTTTCAAGAGACCCAGTACTTC. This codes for CASSTFSGFQETQYF.

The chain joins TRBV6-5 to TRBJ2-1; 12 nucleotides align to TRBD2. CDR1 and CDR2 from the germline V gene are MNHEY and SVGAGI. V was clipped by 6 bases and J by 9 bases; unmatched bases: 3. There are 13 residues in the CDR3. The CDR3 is CASRGLAGFEQFF. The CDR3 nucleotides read TGTGCCAGCAGAGGACTAGCGGGGTTTGAGCAGTTCTTC.

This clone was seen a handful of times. CDR3 sequence (DNA): TGTGCCAGTAGTATGAGCCAGGGTGAAAAACTGTTTTTT. Encoded protein: CASSMSQGEKLFF. J is TRBJ1-4 and V is TRBV19; tentatively, D is TRBD1 (5 bases). This CDR3 comprises 13 residues. Trimming took off 3 bases at V and 7 bases at J, with 9 bases between the two ends. Germline V gene sequence: CDR1 LNHDA, CDR2 SQIVND (reference sequence).

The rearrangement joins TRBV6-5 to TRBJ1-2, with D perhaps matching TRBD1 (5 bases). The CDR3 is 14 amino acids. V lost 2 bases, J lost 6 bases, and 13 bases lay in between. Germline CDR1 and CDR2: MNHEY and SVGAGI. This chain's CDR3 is CASSYHPLGDGYTF. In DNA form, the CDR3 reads TGTGCCAGCAGTTACCATCCTCTAGGGGATGGCTACACCTTC.

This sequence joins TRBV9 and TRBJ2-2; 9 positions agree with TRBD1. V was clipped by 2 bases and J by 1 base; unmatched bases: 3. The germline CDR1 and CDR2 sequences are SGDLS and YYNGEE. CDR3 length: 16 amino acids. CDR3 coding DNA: TGTGCCAGCAGCGTGGGGGACAGGGAGAACACCGGGGAGCTGTTTTTT. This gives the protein CASSVGDRENTGELFF.